A single sample is the source of the 26 T cell receptor beta chains below, sequenced in a study of prognosis after radiotherapy for stage I lung cancer (TCRdb year 2021). The instrument given in TCRdb is Illumina HiSeq 3000. Two rounds of multiplex PCR were used to amplify the TCR beta CDR3 region from genomic DNA. In the first PCR round, primers specific to each TRBV and TRBJ gene were used, and the primer sequences were filed in Chinese patent CN105087789A. The public reads were reprocessed in TCRdb via fastp at Q25 and MiXCR, keeping in-frame beta chains. Rows are combined by CDR3 protein, so each entry shows the most common genes and DNA. For this sample the table gives 30,000 to 35,000 distinct CDR3 sequences, of which 40% to 50% were detected only once. 16% of the sample goes to the ten largest clones. The sample was PBMCs, taken before or after stereotactic body radiation therapy (not recorded which). These receptors came from a donor of 50 years or more with non-small cell lung cancer.

This chain joins TRBV24-1 and TRBJ2-7; the D call may be TRBD1 or TRBD2 (5 bases each). This CDR3 spans 17 amino acids. CDR1 KGHDR and CDR2 SFDVKD come from the germline V gene. V lost 3 bases to trimming and J lost 2 bases, with 19 bases between them. In DNA form, the CDR3 reads TGTGCCACCAGTGATGCTCAAGGGGCTAGCCCTACCTACGAGCAGTACTTC. Amino acid sequence: CATSDAQGASPTYEQYF.

To note about this clonotype: At one end, the junction sequence differs from germline, possibly due to a read error. This chain links TRBV19 with TRBJ2-2; the D gene is possibly TRBD1 (6 bases). This CDR3 spans 16 amino acids. The V gene's germline CDR1 is LNHDA and CDR2 SQIVND (reference sequence). The CDR3 loop reads CASIKPWTANTWELFF. Here the CDR3 DNA reads TGTGCCAGTATCAAACCCTGGACAGCGAACACCTGGGAGCTGTTTTTT.

This clonotype was seen at least ten times. The J gene is TRBJ2-1, the V gene TRBV5-5; tentative D call: TRBD2 (5 bases). The CDR3 loop spans 12 amino acids. CDR1 is SGHKS and CDR2 is YYEKEE in the germline V gene (reference sequence). The ends were cut back, 4 bases at V and 9 bases at J, with 11 bases in the middle. CDR3 region: CASSVETIEQFF. CDR3 nucleotide sequence: TGTGCCAGCAGCGTGGAGACTATTGAGCAGTTCTTC.

About this clonotype: Possible read error: a much larger clone is one base away. The chain employs TRBV6-9 and TRBJ1-4; D may be TRBD1 (5 bases). Germline V gives CDR1 MNHGY, CDR2 SVAAGI. This CDR3 comprises 17 residues. V was clipped by 3 bases and J by 7 bases, with 21 bases between them. Here the CDR3 DNA reads TGTGCCAGCAGTTACAACCGCCCTGACAGTGAATTTGAAAAACTGTTTTTT. Its protein product is CASSYNRPDSEFEKLFF.

This clonotype was detected only a few times. A read error likely explains this, since a far larger clone differs by one base. V and J are TRBV7-9 and TRBJ2-1, with a tentative D call TRBD2 (5 bases). V gave up 5 bases and J gave up 8 bases, with 19 bases separating them. There are 15 residues in the CDR3. The germline V gene has CDR1 SEHNR and CDR2 FQNEAQ (reference sequence). CDR3 residues: CASSPRRWLGDEQFF. The CDR3 DNA sequence: TGTGCCAGCAGCCCCAGGAGGTGGCTCGGAGATGAGCAGTTCTTC. Full variable domain (rest looked up from reference TRBV7-9 and TRBJ2-1): DTGVSQNPRHKITKRGQNVTFRCDPISEHNRLYWYRQTLGQGPEFLTYFQNEAQLEKSRLLSDRFSAERPKGSFSTLEIQRTEQGDSAMYLCASSPRRWLGDEQFFGPGTRLTVL.

V and J are TRBV5-1 and TRBJ2-1, with 11 bases that match TRBD2. The CDR3 covers 15 residues. Germline-derived CDR1 and CDR2 are SGHRS and YFSETQ. V shed 6 bases, J shed 10 bases, and the junction held 12 bases outside the gene matches. The CDR3 is CASIRLAGGPGEQFF. The CDR3, as DNA: TGCGCCAGCATCCGGCTAGCGGGAGGTCCGGGCGAGCAGTTCTTC.

The V call is TRBV9, the J call TRBJ1-1; 7 nucleotides agree with TRBD1. CDR3 length equals 13 residues. Germline V CDR1 and CDR2: SGDLS, YYNGEE. The junction had 8 bases not matched to a gene; V was cut back by 4 bases and J by 8 bases. CDR3 nucleotides: TGTGCCAGCAGCCCGATGACAGGGTTAGAAGCTTTCTTT. It is translated as CASSPMTGLEAFF.

Comments on this clonotype: Compared with germline, one end of the junction differs, possibly owing to a read error. The V gene is TRBV2, the J gene TRBJ2-2; D may correspond to TRBD1 or TRBD2 (5 bases each). The CDR3 extends over 14 amino acids. Germline V gene sequence: CDR1 SNHLY, CDR2 FYNNEI. DNA of the CDR3: TGTGCCAGCAGTGGAATTTGGGGCACCGGGGAGATGTTTTTT. It yields the protein CASSGIWGTGEMFF.

Points on this clonotype: With a far larger clone one base away, a read error is the likely cause. The chain is built from TRBV6-4 and TRBJ1-1; 7 nucleotides align to TRBD1. The CDR3 covers 13 residues. J gave up 6 bases and V 7 bases, and 8 bases lay outside the gene matches. Germline CDR1 and CDR2: MRHNA and SNTAGT. CDR3 bases: TGTGCCAGCATCTTGGTTCAGGGGGCTGAAGCTTTCTTT. Its protein product is CASILVQGAEAFF.

There are many counts of this clonotype. The chain uses TRBV9 and TRBJ2-1; TRBD2 matches at 8 bases. The germline V gene has CDR1 SGDLS and CDR2 YYNGEE. The CDR3 covers 17 residues. J was trimmed by 1 base and V by 2 bases; bases with no gene match: 8. CDR3 nucleotide sequence: TGTGCCAGCAGCGTCCGGCAACTAGCGGCTTCCTACAATGAGCAGTTCTTC. Protein: CASSVRQLAASYNEQFF. Together with reference TRBV9 and TRBJ2-1, the CDR3 gives the full variable domain: DSGVTQTPKHLITATGQRVTLRCSPRSGDLSVYWYQQSLDQGLQFLIQYYNGEERAKGNILERFSAQQFPDLHSELNLSSLELGDSALYFCASSVRQLAASYNEQFFGPGTRLTVL.

This clonotype was picked up many times. The V gene is TRBV6-1, the J gene TRBJ2-4; 7 nucleotides agree with TRBD1. This CDR3 has 11 residues. Germline CDR1 is MNHNS and CDR2 is SASEGT. Trimming removed 6 bases from V and 11 bases from J; junction bases left unmatched: 4. CDR3 amino acids: CASRDTGVQYF. The CDR3 DNA reads as TGTGCCAGCAGGGATACAGGGGTTCAGTACTTC.

The rearrangement links TRBV11-3 to TRBJ2-7, with 11 positions matching TRBD2. CDR1 and CDR2 from the germline V gene are SGHNT and YENEEA. The CDR3 is 16 amino acids. The trim removed 1 base at V and 5 bases at J, leaving 7 bases unmatched. CDR3 in DNA: TGTGCCAGCAGCTTAGGGTTAGCGGGAGGGCCTAACGAGCAGTACTTC. It yields the protein CASSLGLAGGPNEQYF. Filled out from reference TRBV11-3 and TRBJ2-7, the complete variable domain reads EAGVVQSPRYKIIEKKQPVAFWCNPISGHNTLYWYLQNLGQGPELLIRYENEEAVDDSQLPKDRFSAERLKGVDSTLKIQPAELGDSAVYLCASSLGLAGGPNEQYFGPGTRLTVT.

This chain joins TRBV19 and TRBJ2-7; 10 bases are a match to TRBD2. The CDR3 totals 13 residues. J lost 7 bases, V lost 10 bases, and 10 bases had no gene match. Per germline, CDR1 LNHDA and CDR2 SQIVND (reference sequence). The CDR3 sequence is CATWSGGATEQYF. In DNA form, the CDR3 reads TGTGCCACCTGGAGCGGGGGGGCTACGGAGCAGTACTTC.

V and J are TRBV28 and TRBJ2-7, with D unclear. The V gene's germline CDR1 is MDHEN and CDR2 SYDVKM. The CDR3 consists of 14 residues. The V end lost 0 bases, the J end lost 4 bases, and 10 bases lay between the germline ends. The CDR3 here is CASSLWRLDYEQYF. For the CDR3, the DNA is TGTGCCAGCAGTTTATGGCGCCTTGATTACGAGCAGTACTTC.

This clonotype was observed many times. The chain has TRBV6-5 and TRBJ2-1; D is uncertain. Trimming took off 1 base at V and 9 bases at J, with 7 bases between the two ends. This CDR3 contains 12 residues. Germline CDR1 is MNHEY and CDR2 is SVGAGI. For the CDR3, the DNA is TGTGCCAGCAGTTACTTGGGCTTTGAGCAGTTCTTC. Protein sequence: CASSYLGFEQFF.

In this sample, this clonotype is large. V is TRBV24-1 and J is TRBJ2-1; 11 bases agree with TRBD2. Germline CDR1 is KGHDR and CDR2 is SFDVKD. This CDR3 has 13 residues. After removal of 12 bases from V and 10 bases from J, the junction contained 10 bases not matched to a gene. CDR3 nucleotides: TGTGCCTCCGGGACTAGCGGTTTGGAAGAGCAGTTCTTC. Translation: CASGTSGLEEQFF.

Within the sample, this clonotype is medium-sized. The rearrangement uses TRBV12-3 or TRBV12-4 and TRBJ2-2; D might be TRBD2 (6 bases). V was trimmed by 5 bases and J by 5 bases, leaving 9 bases between them. The CDR3 is 13 residues long. CDR3 nucleotides: TGTGCCAGCAGTCTGGGAGGTACCGGGGAGCTGTTTTTT. It translates to CASSLGGTGELFF.

A word on this clonotype: One end of the junction is discordant with germline, which a read error may explain. The chain links TRBV6-1 to TRBJ2-7; D is perhaps TRBD1 (5 bases). CDR3 length: 14 residues. CDR1 is MNHNS, CDR2 SASEGT, per germline. The CDR3 protein is CASSERGLGDEQYF. CDR3 coding DNA: TGCGCCAGCAGTGAACGAGGTTTAGGGGACGAGCAGTACTTC.

By sample share, this clonotype is medium-sized. The chain recombines TRBV5-1 with TRBJ2-3; 11 bases line up with TRBD1. The germline gives CDR1 SGHRS, CDR2 YFSETQ. The CDR3 consists of 15 residues. V trimming: 4 bases; J trimming: 6 bases; junction bases outside the gene matches: 7. The CDR3 coding sequence is TGCGCCAGCAGCAGGGACAGGGGGACTCTGGATACGCAGTATTTT. Translation: CASSRDRGTLDTQYF.

This clonotype was detected ten times or more. The rearrangement links TRBV5-1 to TRBJ1-1; D might be TRBD1 (5 bases). Germline CDR1 and CDR2: SGHRS and YFSETQ. This CDR3 has 13 residues. V lost 7 bases to trimming and J lost 3 bases, with 13 bases between them. As DNA, the CDR3 is TGCGCCAGCCATCAGGGCGCGGACACTGAAGCTTTCTTT. Protein product: CASHQGADTEAFF.

V gene TRBV11-3 combines with J gene TRBJ2-1, with 8 bases aligning to TRBD2. Looked up from germline, CDR1 is SGHNT and CDR2 is YENEEA. This CDR3 region has 19 residues. J gave up 2 bases and V 4 bases, and 16 bases lay outside the gene matches. Written as DNA, the CDR3 is TGTGCCAGCAGCTCTCGGTTGATGGGGGTAGCGGGACCCTACAATGAGCAGTTCTTC. It specifies CASSSRLMGVAGPYNEQFF. Together with reference TRBV11-3 and TRBJ2-1, the CDR3 gives the full variable domain: EAGVVQSPRYKIIEKKQPVAFWCNPISGHNTLYWYLQNLGQGPELLIRYENEEAVDDSQLPKDRFSAERLKGVDSTLKIQPAELGDSAVYLCASSSRLMGVAGPYNEQFFGPGTRLTVL.

The chain has TRBV28 and TRBJ2-3; D is possibly TRBD2 (6 bases). V lost 2 bases, J lost 4 bases, and 16 bases lay in between. The germline V gene encodes CDR1 MDHEN and CDR2 SYDVKM. The CDR3 is 16 amino acids. The CDR3 nucleotides read TGTGCCAGCAGTTTACACGGGAGTAGGCTCCCAGATACGCAGTATTTT. This sequence encodes CASSLHGSRLPDTQYF.

This clonotype has ten or more counts. V usage is TRBV4-1 and J usage is TRBJ1-2; D may be TRBD1 (5 bases). This CDR3 is built from 14 residues. The germline CDR1 and CDR2 sequences are MGHRA and YSYEKL. Trimming took 3 bases from V and 3 from J, leaving 11 bases between them. CDR3 in amino acids: CASSQQGVYYGYTF. DNA of the CDR3: TGCGCCAGCAGCCAGCAGGGAGTTTACTATGGCTACACCTTC.

This clonotype was seen repeatedly, ten times or more. The chain carries TRBV28 and TRBJ2-7; 7 bases line up with TRBD2. There are 14 residues in the CDR3. The germline V gene has CDR1 MDHEN and CDR2 SYDVKM. Trimming removed 4 bases from V and 4 bases from J; junction bases left unmatched: 7. CDR3 DNA sequence: TGTGCCAGCAGTTCCCCCGGGACTATGTACGAGCAGTACTTC. Its protein is CASSSPGTMYEQYF. Full variable domain (missing parts from reference TRBV28 and TRBJ2-7): DVKVTQSSRYLVKRTGEKVFLECVQDMDHENMFWYRQDPGLGLRLIYFSYDVKMKEKGDIPEGYSVSREKKERFSLILESASTNQTSMYLCASSSPGTMYEQYFGPGTRLTVT.

This clonotype was recorded many times. The CDR3 DNA reads TGCGCCAGCAGCGTGCCCGGGACAGGGGGCGACTTTAGCTACGAGCAGTACTTC. Protein product: CASSVPGTGGDFSYEQYF. This chain joins TRBV5-1 and TRBJ2-7, with TRBD1 identical over 12 bases. The CDR3 covers 18 residues. The germline V gene has CDR1 SGHRS and CDR2 YFSETQ. Trimming cost V 4 bases and J 3 bases; bases outside gene matches: 14.

Comments on this clonotype: A far larger clone is one base from this, pointing to a likely read error. The gene calls are TRBV6-2 or TRBV6-3 and TRBJ2-1, with TRBD1 as a possible D gene (5 bases). The V end was cut by 5 bases, the J end by 5 bases, with 10 bases between. CDR1 and CDR2 from the germline V gene are MNHEY and SVGEGT. This CDR3 has 13 amino acids. The CDR3: CASSLQVHNEQFF. The CDR3 bases are TGTGCCAGCAGTCTACAGGTACACAATGAGCAGTTCTTC.